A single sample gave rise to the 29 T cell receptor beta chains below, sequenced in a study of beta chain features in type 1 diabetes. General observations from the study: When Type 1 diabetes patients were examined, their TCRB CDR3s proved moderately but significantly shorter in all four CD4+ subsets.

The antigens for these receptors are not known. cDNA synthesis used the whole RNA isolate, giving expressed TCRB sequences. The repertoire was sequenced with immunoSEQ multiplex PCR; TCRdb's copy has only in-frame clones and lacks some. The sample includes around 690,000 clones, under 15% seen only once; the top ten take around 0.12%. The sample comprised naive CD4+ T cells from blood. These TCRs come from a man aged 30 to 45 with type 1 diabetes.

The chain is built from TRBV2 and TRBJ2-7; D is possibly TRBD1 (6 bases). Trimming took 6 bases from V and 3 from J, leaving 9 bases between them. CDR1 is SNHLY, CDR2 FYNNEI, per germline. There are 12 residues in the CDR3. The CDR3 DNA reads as TGTGCCAGCAGCACAGGGATCTACGAGCAGTACTTC. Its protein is CASSTGIYEQYF.

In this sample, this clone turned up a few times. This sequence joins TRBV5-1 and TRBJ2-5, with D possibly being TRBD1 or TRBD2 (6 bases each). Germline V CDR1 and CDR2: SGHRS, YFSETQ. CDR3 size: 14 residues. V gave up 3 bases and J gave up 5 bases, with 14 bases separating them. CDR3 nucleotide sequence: TGCGCCAGCAGCTCCGGAGGGGGAGCGGAGACCCAGTACTTC. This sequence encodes CASSSGGGAETQYF.

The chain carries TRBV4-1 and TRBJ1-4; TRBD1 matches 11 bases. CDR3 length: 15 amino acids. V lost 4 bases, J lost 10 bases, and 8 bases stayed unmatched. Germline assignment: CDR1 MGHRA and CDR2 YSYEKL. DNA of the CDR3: TGCGCCAGCAGCCTTCCCGGGACAGGGGGGGGAAAACTGTTTTTT. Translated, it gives CASSLPGTGGGKLFF.

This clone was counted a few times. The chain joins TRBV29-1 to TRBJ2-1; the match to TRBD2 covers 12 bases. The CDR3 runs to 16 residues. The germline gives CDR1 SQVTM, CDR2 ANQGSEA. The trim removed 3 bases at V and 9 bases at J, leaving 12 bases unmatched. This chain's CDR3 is CSVDLLAGGRWGEQFF. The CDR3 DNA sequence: TGCAGCGTTGATCTCCTAGCGGGGGGGCGGTGGGGTGAGCAGTTCTTC.

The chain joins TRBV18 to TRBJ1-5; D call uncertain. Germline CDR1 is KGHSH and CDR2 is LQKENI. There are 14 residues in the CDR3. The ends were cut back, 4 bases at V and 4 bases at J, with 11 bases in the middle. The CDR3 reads CASSLGPLNQPQHF. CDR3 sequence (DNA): TGTGCCAGCTCACTTGGACCCTTAAATCAGCCCCAGCATTTT.

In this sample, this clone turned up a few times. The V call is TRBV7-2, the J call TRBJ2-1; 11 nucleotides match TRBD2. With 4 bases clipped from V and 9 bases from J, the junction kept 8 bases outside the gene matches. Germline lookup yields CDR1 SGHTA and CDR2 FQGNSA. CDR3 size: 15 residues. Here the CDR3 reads CASSSSTSGVGEQFF. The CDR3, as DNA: TGTGCCAGCAGCTCTTCGACTAGCGGGGTAGGTGAGCAGTTCTTC.

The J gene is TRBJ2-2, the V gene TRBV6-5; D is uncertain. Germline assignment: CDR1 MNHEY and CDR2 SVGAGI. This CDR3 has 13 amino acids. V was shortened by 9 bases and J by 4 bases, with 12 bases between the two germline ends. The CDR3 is CASSYHATGELFF. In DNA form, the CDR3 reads TGTGCCAGTTCCTACCATGCCACCGGGGAGCTGTTTTTT.

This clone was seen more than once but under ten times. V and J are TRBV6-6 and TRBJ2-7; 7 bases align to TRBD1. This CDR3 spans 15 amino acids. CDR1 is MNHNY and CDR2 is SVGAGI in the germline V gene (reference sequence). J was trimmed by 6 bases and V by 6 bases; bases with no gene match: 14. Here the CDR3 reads CASSLTGVWVREQYF. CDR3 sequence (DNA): TGTGCCAGCAGCCTAACAGGGGTCTGGGTTCGCGAGCAGTACTTC.

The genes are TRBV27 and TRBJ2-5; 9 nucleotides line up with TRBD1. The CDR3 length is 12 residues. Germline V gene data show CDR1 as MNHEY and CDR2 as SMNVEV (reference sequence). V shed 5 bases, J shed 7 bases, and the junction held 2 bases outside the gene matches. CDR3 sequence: CASSPQGATQYF. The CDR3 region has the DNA TGTGCCAGCAGTCCACAGGGGGCGACCCAGTACTTC.

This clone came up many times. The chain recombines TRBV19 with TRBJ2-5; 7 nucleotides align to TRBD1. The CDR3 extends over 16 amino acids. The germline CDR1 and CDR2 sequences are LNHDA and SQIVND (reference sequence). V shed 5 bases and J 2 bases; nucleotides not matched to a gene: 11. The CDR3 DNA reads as TGTGCCAGTAGTTCCTGGGCCGGGACAGATCAAGAGACCCAGTACTTC. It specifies CASSSWAGTDQETQYF.

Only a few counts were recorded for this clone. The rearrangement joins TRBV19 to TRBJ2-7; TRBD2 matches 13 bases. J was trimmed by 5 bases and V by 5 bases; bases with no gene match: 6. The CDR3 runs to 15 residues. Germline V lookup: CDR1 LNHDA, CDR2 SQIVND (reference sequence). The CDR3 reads CASSSRTSGGDEQYF. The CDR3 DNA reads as TGTGCCAGTAGTTCGCGGACTAGCGGGGGAGACGAGCAGTACTTC.

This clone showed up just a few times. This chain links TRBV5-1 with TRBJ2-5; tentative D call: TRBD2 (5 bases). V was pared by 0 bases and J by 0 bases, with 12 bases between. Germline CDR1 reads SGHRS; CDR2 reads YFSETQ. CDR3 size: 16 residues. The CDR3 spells CASSLVTGGYQETQYF. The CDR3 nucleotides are TGCGCCAGCAGCTTGGTAACGGGCGGGTACCAAGAGACCCAGTACTTC.

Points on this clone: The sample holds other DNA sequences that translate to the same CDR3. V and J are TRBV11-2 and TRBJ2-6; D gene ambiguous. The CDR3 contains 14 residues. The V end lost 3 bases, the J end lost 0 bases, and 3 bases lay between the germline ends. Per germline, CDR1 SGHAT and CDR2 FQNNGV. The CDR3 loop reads CASSLPSGANVLTF. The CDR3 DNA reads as TGTGCCAGCAGCTTGCCCTCTGGGGCCAACGTCCTGACTTTC.

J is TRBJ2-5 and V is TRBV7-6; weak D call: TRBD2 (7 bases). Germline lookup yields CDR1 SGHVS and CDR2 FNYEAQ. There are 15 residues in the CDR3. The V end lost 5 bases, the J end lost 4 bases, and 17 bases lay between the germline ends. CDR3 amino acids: CASSPGGGVPETQYF. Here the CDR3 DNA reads TGTGCCAGCAGCCCCGGAGGGGGGGTTCCAGAGACCCAGTACTTC.

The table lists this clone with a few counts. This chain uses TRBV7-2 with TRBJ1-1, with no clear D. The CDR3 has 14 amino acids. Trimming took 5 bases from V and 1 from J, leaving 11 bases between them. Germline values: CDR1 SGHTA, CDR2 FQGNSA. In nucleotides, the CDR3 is TGTGCCAGCAGCGTGGACGGAGCGAACACTGAAGCTTTCTTT. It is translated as CASSVDGANTEAFF.

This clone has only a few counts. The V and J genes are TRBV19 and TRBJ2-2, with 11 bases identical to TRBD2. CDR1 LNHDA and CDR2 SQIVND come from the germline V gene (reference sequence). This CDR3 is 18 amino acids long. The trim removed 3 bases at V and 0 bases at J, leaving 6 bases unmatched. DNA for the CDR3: TGTGCCAGTAGTATTGGTCTAGCGGGGGGCCCGAACACCGGGGAGCTGTTTTTT. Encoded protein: CASSIGLAGGPNTGELFF.

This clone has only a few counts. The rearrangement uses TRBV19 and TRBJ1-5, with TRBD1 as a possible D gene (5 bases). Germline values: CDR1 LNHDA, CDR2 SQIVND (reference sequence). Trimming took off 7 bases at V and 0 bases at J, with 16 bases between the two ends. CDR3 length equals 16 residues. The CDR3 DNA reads TGTGCCAGTATTGACAGAGGACATAATAGCAATCAGCCCCAGCATTTT. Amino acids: CASIDRGHNSNQPQHF.

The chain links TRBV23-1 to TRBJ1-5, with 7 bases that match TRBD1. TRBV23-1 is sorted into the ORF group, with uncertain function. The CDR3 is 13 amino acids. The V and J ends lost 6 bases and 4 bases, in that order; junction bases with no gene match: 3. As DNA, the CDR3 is TGCGCCAGCAGGACAGGGTCAAATCAGCCCCAGCATTTT. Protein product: CASRTGSNQPQHF.

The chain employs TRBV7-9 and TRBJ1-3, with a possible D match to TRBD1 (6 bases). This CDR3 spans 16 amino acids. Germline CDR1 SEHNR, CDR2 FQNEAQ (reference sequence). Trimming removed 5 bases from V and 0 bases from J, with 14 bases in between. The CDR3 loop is CASSPRQASSGNTIYF. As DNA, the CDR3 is TGTGCCAGCAGCCCGCGACAGGCTAGCTCTGGAAACACCATATATTTT.

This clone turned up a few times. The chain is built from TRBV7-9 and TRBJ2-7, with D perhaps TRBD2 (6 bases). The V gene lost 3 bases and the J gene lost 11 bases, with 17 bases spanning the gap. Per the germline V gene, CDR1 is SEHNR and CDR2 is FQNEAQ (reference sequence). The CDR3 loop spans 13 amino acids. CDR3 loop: CASSFDWTREEYF. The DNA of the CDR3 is TGTGCCAGCAGCTTTGACTGGACAAGGGAGGAGTACTTC.

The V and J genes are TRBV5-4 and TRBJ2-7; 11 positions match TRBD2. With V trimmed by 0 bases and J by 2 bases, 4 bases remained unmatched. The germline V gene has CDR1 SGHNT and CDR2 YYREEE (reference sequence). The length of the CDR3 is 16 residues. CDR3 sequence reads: CASSLEPSGGPYEQYF. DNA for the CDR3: TGTGCCAGCAGCTTGGAGCCTAGCGGGGGGCCCTACGAGCAGTACTTC.

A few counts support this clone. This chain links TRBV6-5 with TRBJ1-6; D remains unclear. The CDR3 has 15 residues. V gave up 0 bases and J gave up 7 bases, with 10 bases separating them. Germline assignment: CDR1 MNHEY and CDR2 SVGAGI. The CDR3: CASSYSGRRNSPLHF. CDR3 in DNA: TGTGCCAGCAGTTACTCCGGACGGAGGAATTCACCCCTCCACTTT.

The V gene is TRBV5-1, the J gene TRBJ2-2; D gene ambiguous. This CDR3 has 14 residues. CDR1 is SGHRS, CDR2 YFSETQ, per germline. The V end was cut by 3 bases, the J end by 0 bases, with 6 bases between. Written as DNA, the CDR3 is TGCGCCAGCAGCTCGCGTTCGAACACCGGGGAGCTGTTTTTT. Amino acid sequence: CASSSRSNTGELFF.

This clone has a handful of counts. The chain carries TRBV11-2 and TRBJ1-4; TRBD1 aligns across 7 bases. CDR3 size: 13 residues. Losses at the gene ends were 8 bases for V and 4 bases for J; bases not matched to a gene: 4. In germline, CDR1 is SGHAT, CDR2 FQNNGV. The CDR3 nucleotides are TGTGCCAGCGGGGACAGCCTTAATGAAAAACTGTTTTTT. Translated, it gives CASGDSLNEKLFF. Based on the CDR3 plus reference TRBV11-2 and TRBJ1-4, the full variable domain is EAGVAQSPRYKIIEKRQSVAFWCNPISGHATLYWYQQILGQGPKLLIQFQNNGVVDDSQLPKDRFSAERLKGVDSTLKIQPAKLEDSAVYLCASGDSLNEKLFFGSGTQLSVL.

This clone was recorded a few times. The CDR3, as DNA: TGTGCCAGCGGTCGCGGGGACACAGATACGCAGTATTTT. Protein sequence: CASGRGDTDTQYF. The chain couples TRBV7-6 to TRBJ2-3, with D possibly TRBD2 on 6 matching bases. The CDR3 totals 13 residues. The ends were cut back, 8 bases at V and 2 bases at J, with 11 bases in the middle. In germline, CDR1 is SGHVS, CDR2 FNYEAQ.

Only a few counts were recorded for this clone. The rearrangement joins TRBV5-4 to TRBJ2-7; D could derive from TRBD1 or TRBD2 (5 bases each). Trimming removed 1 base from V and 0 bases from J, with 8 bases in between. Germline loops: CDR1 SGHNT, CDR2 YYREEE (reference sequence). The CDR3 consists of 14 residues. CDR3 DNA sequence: TGTGCCAGCAGCTTGTCAGGGACCTCCTACGAGCAGTACTTC. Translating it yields CASSLSGTSYEQYF.

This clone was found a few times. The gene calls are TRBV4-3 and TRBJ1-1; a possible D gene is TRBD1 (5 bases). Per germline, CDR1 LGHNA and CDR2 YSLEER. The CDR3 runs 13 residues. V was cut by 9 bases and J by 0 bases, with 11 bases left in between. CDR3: CASRGPMNTEAFF. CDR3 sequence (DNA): TGCGCCAGTAGGGGACCCATGAACACTGAAGCTTTCTTT.

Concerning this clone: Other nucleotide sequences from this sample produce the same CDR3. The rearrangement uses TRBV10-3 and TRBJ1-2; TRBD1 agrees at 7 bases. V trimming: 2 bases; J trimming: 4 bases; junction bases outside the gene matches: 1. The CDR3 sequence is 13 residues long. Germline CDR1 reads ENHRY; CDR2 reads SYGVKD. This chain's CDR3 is CAISERDSYGYTF. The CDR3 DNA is TGTGCCATCAGTGAGAGGGACAGCTATGGCTACACCTTC.

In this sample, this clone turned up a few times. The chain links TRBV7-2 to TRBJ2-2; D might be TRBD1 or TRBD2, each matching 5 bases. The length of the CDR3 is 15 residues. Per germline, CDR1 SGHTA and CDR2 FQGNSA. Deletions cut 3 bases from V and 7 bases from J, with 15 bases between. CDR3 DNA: TGTGCCAGCAGCTTCACCCGGGACGTAGTCGGGGAGCTGTTTTTT. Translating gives CASSFTRDVVGELFF.